One sample yielded the 12 T cell receptor beta chains listed below, sequenced in a study of T cells after yellow fever vaccination. TCRdb analysed the 5' RACE reads with MiXCR anew, one entry per CDR3 protein. The sample records some 170,000 distinct CDR3 sequences, 7% to 10% being singletons. The sequencing here drew on CD8+ T cells sorted from PBMCs, taken 45 days after the yellow fever booster vaccination. The origin of the receptors is a young man who received the YFV17D yellow fever vaccine.

CDR3 in amino acids: CASSTTLRTVNTEAFF. CDR3 nucleotide sequence: TGTGCCAGCAGCACGACCCTACGGACAGTGAACACTGAAGCTTTCTTT. This rearrangement joins TRBV6-6 to TRBJ1-1; the D gene is possibly TRBD1 (6 bases). V was clipped by 6 bases and J by 0 bases, with 17 bases between them. This CDR3 spans 16 amino acids. Germline assignment: CDR1 MNHNY and CDR2 SVGAGI (reference sequence).

This clonotype was seen only a few times. The rearrangement joins TRBV7-2 to TRBJ1-2, with a possible D match to TRBD1 (5 bases). V shed 5 bases and J shed 5 bases, with 18 bases lying between them. Germline CDR1 is SGHTA and CDR2 is FQGNSA. The CDR3 spans 15 residues. CDR3 amino acids: CASSPRDGLGYGYTF. CDR3 nucleotides: TGTGCCAGCAGCCCCCGGGACGGCCTCGGGTATGGCTACACCTTC.

This chain joins TRBV2 and TRBJ2-3; 12 nucleotides agree with TRBD2. The length of the CDR3 is 15 residues. Germline V gives CDR1 SNHLY, CDR2 FYNNEI. V lost 7 bases to trimming and J lost 3 bases; unmatched junction nucleotides: 5. The CDR3 spells CASMSLAGGTDTQYF. CDR3 coding DNA: TGTGCCAGCATGTCTCTAGCGGGGGGGACAGATACGCAGTATTTT. Supplemented by reference TRBV2 and TRBJ2-3, the full variable domain reads EPEVTQTPSHQVTQMGQEVILRCVPISNHLYFYWYRQILGQKVEFLVSFYNNEISEKSEIFDDQFSVERPDGSNFTLKIRSTKLEDSAMYFCASMSLAGGTDTQYFGPGTRLTVL.

This clonotype appeared many times. This chain joins TRBV6-5 and TRBJ2-5; TRBD1 might be the D (5 bases). The V and J ends lost 6 bases and 5 bases respectively, with 10 bases between them. Germline V CDR1 and CDR2: MNHEY, SVGAGI. The CDR3 extends over 12 amino acids. CDR3 in amino acids: CASSGRAETQYF. CDR3 DNA sequence: TGTGCCAGCAGCGGCAGGGCCGAGACCCAGTACTTC.

The sample holds a few counts of this clonotype. This chain links TRBV4-3 with TRBJ1-2; D is undetermined. V gave up 0 bases and J gave up 0 bases, with 5 bases separating them. Germline V gene sequence: CDR1 LGHNA, CDR2 YSLEER. CDR3 length: 14 residues. The CDR3 coding sequence is TGCGCCAGCAGCCAAGACAGCTCTAACTATGGCTACACCTTC. Protein product: CASSQDSSNYGYTF.

This clonotype was counted many times. The V call is TRBV11-2, the J call TRBJ1-4; possibly TRBD1 for D (6 bases). The CDR3 runs 13 residues. Per germline, CDR1 SGHAT and CDR2 FQNNGV. The ends were cut back, 1 base at V and 8 bases at J, with 8 bases in the middle. The CDR3 region is CASSLGRGEKLFF. DNA for the CDR3: TGTGCCAGCAGCTTAGGGAGGGGGGAAAAACTGTTTTTT.

This clonotype has a count of ten or more. V gene TRBV10-3 combines with J gene TRBJ2-2, with D perhaps TRBD1 (6 bases). CDR3 length: 15 residues. V dropped 9 bases and J dropped 2 bases, with 16 bases sitting between them. Germline CDR1 and CDR2: ENHRY and SYGVKD. This CDR3 is CAITQPGQNTGELFF. Written as DNA, the CDR3 is TGTGCCATTACCCAACCGGGACAAAACACCGGGGAGCTGTTTTTT.

J is TRBJ2-3 and V is TRBV7-2, with 7 positions matching TRBD1. CDR3 length: 17 amino acids. After removal of 6 bases from V and 0 bases from J, the junction contained 12 bases not matched to a gene. Germline loops: CDR1 SGHTA, CDR2 FQGNSA. The CDR3 nucleotides are TGTGCCAGCAGAAAAAGGCCGGGACAGACTAGCACAGATACGCAGTATTTT. This gives the protein CASRKRPGQTSTDTQYF. Together with reference TRBV7-2 and TRBJ2-3, the CDR3 gives the full variable domain: GAGVSQSPSNKVTEKGKDVELRCDPISGHTALYWYRQSLGQGLEFLIYFQGNSAPDKSGLPSDRFSAERTGGSVSTLTIQRTQQEDSAVYLCASRKRPGQTSTDTQYFGPGTRLTVL.

This clonotype was observed a few times. The CDR3 nucleotides are TGTGCCAGCAGCCAGACTAGCTGGGGGGTCACAGATACGCAGTATTTT. The encoded protein is CASSQTSWGVTDTQYF. The chain links TRBV7-3 to TRBJ2-3; 7 positions match TRBD2. CDR1 and CDR2 from the germline V gene are SGHTA and FQGTGA. This CDR3 has 16 residues. With 5 bases clipped from V and 2 bases from J, the junction kept 10 bases outside the gene matches.

This clonotype was observed at least ten times. J is TRBJ2-7 and V is TRBV5-1; D unclear. CDR1 SGHRS and CDR2 YFSETQ come from the germline V gene. This CDR3 region has 16 residues. Trimming left V 0 bases short and J 2 bases short, with 15 bases between. The CDR3 bases are TGCGCCAGCAGCTTGGGTCTAGGGATTGCAACCTACGAGCAGTACTTC. It encodes CASSLGLGIATYEQYF. Filled out from reference TRBV5-1 and TRBJ2-7, the complete variable domain reads KAGVTQTPRYLIKTRGQQVTLSCSPISGHRSVSWYQQTPGQGLQFLFEYFSETQRNKGNFPGRFSGRQFSNSRSEMNVSTLELGDSALYLCASSLGLGIATYEQYFGPGTRLTVT.

This clonotype has a handful of counts. This chain links TRBV7-2 with TRBJ2-5, with D tentatively TRBD1 (7 bases). Trimming shortened V by 5 bases and J by 4 bases, and 17 bases separated the two germline ends. The CDR3 covers 15 residues. CDR1 and CDR2 from the germline V gene are SGHTA and FQGNSA. CDR3 nucleotide sequence: TGTGCCAGCAGCGCGCCGGAGGGGGCAGGAGAGACCCAGTACTTC. As protein: CASSAPEGAGETQYF. The whole variable domain, remainder taken from reference TRBV7-2 and TRBJ2-5, is GAGVSQSPSNKVTEKGKDVELRCDPISGHTALYWYRQSLGQGLEFLIYFQGNSAPDKSGLPSDRFSAERTGGSVSTLTIQRTQQEDSAVYLCASSAPEGAGETQYFGPGTRLLVL.

CDR3 in amino acids: CASSDFKRGGWYEQFF. The CDR3 DNA is TGTGCCAGCAGCGATTTTAAGCGGGGGGGCTGGTATGAGCAGTTCTTC. The J gene is TRBJ2-1, the V gene TRBV7-2, with 10 bases lining up with TRBD2. CDR3 length: 16 amino acids. V lost 5 bases to trimming and J lost 8 bases; unmatched junction nucleotides: 12. Germline V gives CDR1 SGHTA, CDR2 FQGNSA.